One sample yielded the 13 T cell receptor beta chains listed below, sequenced in a study of T cell responses to AZD1222 COVID-19 vaccine. The table came from immunoSEQ multiplex PCR; TCRdb's copy has only in-frame clones and leaves some out. This table holds 130,000 or so clones, roughly 94% found once. The material was peripheral blood, obtained on day 0 of AZD1222 vaccination. Receptors originate from an adult in good health.

V usage is TRBV29-1 and J usage is TRBJ2-1; weak D call: TRBD1 (5 bases). The CDR3 spans 13 residues. CDR1 SQVTM and CDR2 ANQGSEA come from the germline V gene. Trimming took off 4 bases at V and 8 bases at J, with 15 bases between the two ends. The CDR3, as DNA: TGCAGCGTTGGGAGAATGCAAGGGGATGAGCAGTTCTTC. This codes for CSVGRMQGDEQFF.

The chain carries TRBV7-2 and TRBJ2-1; 9 positions agree with TRBD1. V lost 6 bases, J lost 2 bases, and 5 bases stayed unmatched. The CDR3 runs to 15 residues. Germline lookup yields CDR1 SGHTA and CDR2 FQGNSA. Here the CDR3 reads CASRPDRGTYNEQFF. As DNA, the CDR3 is TGTGCCAGCAGACCGGACAGGGGCACCTACAATGAGCAGTTCTTC.

The chain is built from TRBV11-2 and TRBJ1-1; D gene uncertain. CDR3 length: 14 amino acids. Trimming stripped 2 bases from V and 2 bases from J, with 9 bases between. Looked up from germline, CDR1 is SGHAT and CDR2 is FQNNGV. The CDR3, as DNA: TGTGCCAGCAGCTTAACCGGTTCCAACACTGAAGCTTTCTTT. It specifies CASSLTGSNTEAFF.

The chain couples TRBV5-1 to TRBJ2-7; the match to TRBD2 covers 8 bases. This CDR3 is built from 18 residues. CDR1 and CDR2 from the germline V gene are SGHRS and YFSETQ. V shed 0 bases, J shed 1 base, and the junction held 12 bases outside the gene matches. The CDR3 nucleotides are TGCGCCAGCAGCTTGGACCCTGGCCTAGCGGGCCGATCCTACGAGCAGTACTTC. Its translation is CASSLDPGLAGRSYEQYF. The entire variable domain, with the rest obtained from reference TRBV5-1 and TRBJ2-7, is as follows: KAGVTQTPRYLIKTRGQQVTLSCSPISGHRSVSWYQQTPGQGLQFLFEYFSETQRNKGNFPGRFSGRQFSNSRSEMNVSTLELGDSALYLCASSLDPGLAGRSYEQYFGPGTRLTVT.

The CDR3 reads CASSFDRFSEKLFF. Written as DNA, the CDR3 is TGTGCCAGCAGCTTCGACAGGTTTAGTGAAAAACTGTTTTTT. The chain carries TRBV5-4 and TRBJ1-4; D may be TRBD1 (6 bases). CDR1 and CDR2 (germline): SGHNT, YYREEE (reference sequence). CDR3 length equals 14 residues. The V end lost 2 bases, the J end lost 7 bases, and 12 bases lay between the germline ends.

The DNA for the CDR3 is TGTGCCTGGGACAGGGACACAGATACGCAGTATTTT. This sequence encodes CAWDRDTDTQYF. The chain combines TRBV30 with TRBJ2-3; TRBD1 agrees at 7 bases. CDR3 size: 12 residues. Germline CDR1 reads GTSNPN; CDR2 reads SVGIG (reference sequence). J was trimmed by 2 bases and V by 5 bases; bases with no gene match: 1.

The chain is built from TRBV7-8 and TRBJ2-7, with D tentatively TRBD2 (5 bases). Germline-derived CDR1 and CDR2 are SGHVS and FQNEAQ. V was pared by 2 bases and J by 0 bases, with 20 bases between. The CDR3 totals 18 residues. CDR3 in amino acids: CASSLRWGDGGSSYEQYF. CDR3 nucleotides: TGTGCCAGCAGCTTAAGGTGGGGAGATGGCGGTAGCTCCTACGAGCAGTACTTC.

The chain recombines TRBV6-2 or TRBV6-3 with TRBJ1-3; D perhaps matches TRBD1 (5 bases). The CDR3 extends over 18 amino acids. Trimming pared 4 bases from V and 4 bases from J, leaving 23 bases between. Germline V gene lookup returns CDR1 MNHEY and CDR2 SVGEGT. The CDR3 DNA follows: TGTGCCAGCAGTTCGCTCCCACATCAGGGTTCGCGCGGAAACACCATATATTTT. Protein sequence: CASSSLPHQGSRGNTIYF.

This clone was seen a few times. The chain has TRBV7-6 and TRBJ2-2; D gene uncertain. This CDR3 has 12 residues. The germline V gene encodes CDR1 SGHVS and CDR2 FNYEAQ. Trimming cost V 2 bases and J 8 bases, with 6 bases left between them. DNA of the CDR3: TGTGCCAGCAGCTTAATAGGAGGGGAGCTGTTTTTT. It yields the protein CASSLIGGELFF.

The J gene is TRBJ1-4, the V gene TRBV5-1; D not certain. This CDR3 spans 13 amino acids. Per the germline V gene, CDR1 is SGHRS and CDR2 is YFSETQ. Between the trimmed V and J ends, which lost 0 bases and 1 base, there was a span of 1 base. The CDR3 DNA follows: TGCGCCAGCAGCTTGGGAACTAATGAAAAACTGTTTTTT. Its protein product is CASSLGTNEKLFF.

This clone was observed once. The chain uses TRBV5-5 and TRBJ1-2; D remains ambiguous. Between the trimmed V and J ends, which lost 0 bases and 4 bases, there was a span of 4 bases. The CDR3 has 12 amino acids. Germline V lookup: CDR1 SGHKS, CDR2 YYEKEE (reference sequence). The CDR3 DNA reads TGTGCCAGCAGCTTGGTAACCTATGGCTACACCTTC. It codes for CASSLVTYGYTF.

The gene calls are TRBV5-5 and TRBJ2-3; D call uncertain. V dropped 7 bases and J dropped 1 base, with 10 bases sitting between them. The germline V gene has CDR1 SGHKS and CDR2 YYEKEE (reference sequence). The CDR3 is 13 amino acids. The CDR3 sequence: CASVGAGTDTQYF. The DNA of the CDR3 is TGTGCCAGCGTGGGCGCAGGCACAGATACGCAGTATTTT.

The chain employs TRBV19 and TRBJ1-2; no reliable D call. Per the germline V gene, CDR1 is LNHDA and CDR2 is SQIVND (reference sequence). The CDR3 has 13 residues. Trimming removed 3 bases from V and 4 bases from J, with 9 bases in between. In DNA form, the CDR3 reads TGTGCCAGTAGTATCGGAGCGGGCTATGGCTACACCTTC. Its protein is CASSIGAGYGYTF.